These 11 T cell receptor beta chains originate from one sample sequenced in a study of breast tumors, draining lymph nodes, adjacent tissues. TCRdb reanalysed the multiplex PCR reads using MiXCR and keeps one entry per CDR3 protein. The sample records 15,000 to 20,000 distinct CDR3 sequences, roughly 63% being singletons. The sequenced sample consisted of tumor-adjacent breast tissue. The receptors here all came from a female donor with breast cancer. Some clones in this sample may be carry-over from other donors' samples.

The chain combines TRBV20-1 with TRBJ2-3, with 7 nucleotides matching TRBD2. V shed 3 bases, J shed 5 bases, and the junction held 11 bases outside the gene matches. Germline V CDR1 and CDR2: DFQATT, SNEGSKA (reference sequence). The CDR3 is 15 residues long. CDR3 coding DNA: TGCAGTGCTAGTGAGCCTTGGGGGGGAGGAGATACGCAGTATTTT. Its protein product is CSASEPWGGGDTQYF.

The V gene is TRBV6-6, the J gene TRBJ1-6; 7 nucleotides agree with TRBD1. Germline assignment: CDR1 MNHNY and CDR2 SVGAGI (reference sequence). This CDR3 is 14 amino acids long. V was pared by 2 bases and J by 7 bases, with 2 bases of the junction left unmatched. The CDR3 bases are TGTGCCAGCAGTTACGAGACAGGGAATTCACCCCTCCACTTT. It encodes CASSYETGNSPLHF.

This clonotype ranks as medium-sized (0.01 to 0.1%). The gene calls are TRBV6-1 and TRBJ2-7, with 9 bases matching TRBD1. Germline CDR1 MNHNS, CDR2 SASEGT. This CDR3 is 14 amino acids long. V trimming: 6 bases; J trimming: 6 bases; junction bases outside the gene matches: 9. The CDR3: CASRRTGDLGEQYF. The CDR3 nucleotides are TGTGCCAGCAGACGGACAGGGGATCTGGGCGAGCAGTACTTC.

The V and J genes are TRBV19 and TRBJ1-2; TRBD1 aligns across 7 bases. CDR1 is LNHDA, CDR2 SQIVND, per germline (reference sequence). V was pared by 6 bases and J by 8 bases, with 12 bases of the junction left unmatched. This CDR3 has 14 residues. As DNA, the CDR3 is TGTGCCAGTAGGCATCTCGGACAGGATCGGGGCTACACCTTC. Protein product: CASRHLGQDRGYTF.

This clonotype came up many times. The CDR3 bases are TGTGCCAGCAGCTTGGGGCCCAGGGGGCCCGGCACTGAAGCTTTCTTT. Translation: CASSLGPRGPGTEAFF. V usage is TRBV5-6 and J usage is TRBJ1-1; 8 positions agree with TRBD1. After removal of 0 bases from V and 4 bases from J, the junction contained 8 bases not matched to a gene. CDR1 is SGHDT, CDR2 YYEEEE, per germline. CDR3 size: 16 residues.

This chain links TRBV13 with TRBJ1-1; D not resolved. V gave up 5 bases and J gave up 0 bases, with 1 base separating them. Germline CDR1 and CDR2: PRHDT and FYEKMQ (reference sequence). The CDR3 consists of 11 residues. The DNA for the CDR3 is TGTGCCAGCAGCATGAACACTGAAGCTTTCTTT. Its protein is CASSMNTEAFF.

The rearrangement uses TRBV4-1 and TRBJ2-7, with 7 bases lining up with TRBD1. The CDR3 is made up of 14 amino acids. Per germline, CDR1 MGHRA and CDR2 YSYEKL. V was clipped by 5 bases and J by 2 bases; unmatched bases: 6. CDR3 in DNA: TGCGCCAGCAGCACTGCTGACAGGGCCTACGAGCAGTACTTC. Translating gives CASSTADRAYEQYF.

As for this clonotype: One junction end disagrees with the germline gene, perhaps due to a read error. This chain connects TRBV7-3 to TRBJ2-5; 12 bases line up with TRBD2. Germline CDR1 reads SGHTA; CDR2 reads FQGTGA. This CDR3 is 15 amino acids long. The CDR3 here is CASSTSGGTQETQYF. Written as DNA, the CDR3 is TGTGCTAGCAGTACTAGCGGGGGGACTCAAGAGACCCAGTACTTC.

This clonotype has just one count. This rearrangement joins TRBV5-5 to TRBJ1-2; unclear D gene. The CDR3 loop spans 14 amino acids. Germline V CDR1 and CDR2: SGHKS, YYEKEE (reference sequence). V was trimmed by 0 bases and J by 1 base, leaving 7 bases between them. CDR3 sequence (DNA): TGTGCCAGCAGCTTGGGCGGAGTTAACTATGGCTACACCTTC. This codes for CASSLGGVNYGYTF. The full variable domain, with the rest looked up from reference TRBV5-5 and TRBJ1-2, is DAGVTQSPTHLIKTRGQQVTLRCSPISGHKSVSWYQQVLGQGPQFIFQYYEKEERGRGNFPDRFSARQFPNYSSELNVNALLLGDSALYLCASSLGGVNYGYTFGSGTRLTVV.

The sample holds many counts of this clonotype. As DNA, the CDR3 is TGTGCCAGCACCGAACTAGCGTCATACAATGAGCAGTTCTTC. This encodes CASTELASYNEQFF. V and J are TRBV11-2 and TRBJ2-1, with 7 bases aligning to TRBD2. The CDR3 has 14 residues. V lost 7 bases to trimming and J lost 4 bases; unmatched junction nucleotides: 7. Germline CDR1 is SGHAT and CDR2 is FQNNGV.

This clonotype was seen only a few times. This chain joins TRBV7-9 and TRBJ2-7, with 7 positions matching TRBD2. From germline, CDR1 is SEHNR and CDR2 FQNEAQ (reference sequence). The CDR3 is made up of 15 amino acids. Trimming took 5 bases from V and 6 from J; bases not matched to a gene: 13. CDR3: CASSNRHLGEGEQYF. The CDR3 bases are TGTGCCAGCAGCAATCGACACCTCGGGGAGGGCGAGCAGTACTTC.